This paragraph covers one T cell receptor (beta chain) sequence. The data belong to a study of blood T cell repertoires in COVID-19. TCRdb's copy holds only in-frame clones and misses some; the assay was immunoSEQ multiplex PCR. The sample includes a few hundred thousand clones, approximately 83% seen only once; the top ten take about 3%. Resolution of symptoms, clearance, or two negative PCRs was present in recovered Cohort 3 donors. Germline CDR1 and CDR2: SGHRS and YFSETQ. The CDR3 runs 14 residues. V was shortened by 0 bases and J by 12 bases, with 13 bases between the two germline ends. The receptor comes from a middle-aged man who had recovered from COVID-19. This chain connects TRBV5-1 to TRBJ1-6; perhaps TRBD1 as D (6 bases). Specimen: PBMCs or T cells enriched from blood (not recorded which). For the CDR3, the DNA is TGCGCCAGCAGCTTGGAAGGGGGACCTAGACCCCTCCACTTT. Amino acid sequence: CASSLEGGPRPLHF. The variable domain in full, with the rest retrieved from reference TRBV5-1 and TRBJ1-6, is KAGVTQTPRYLIKTRGQQVTLSCSPISGHRSVSWYQQTPGQGLQFLFEYFSETQRNKGNFPGRFSGRQFSNSRSEMNVSTLELGDSALYLCASSLEGGPRPLHFGNGTRLTVT.